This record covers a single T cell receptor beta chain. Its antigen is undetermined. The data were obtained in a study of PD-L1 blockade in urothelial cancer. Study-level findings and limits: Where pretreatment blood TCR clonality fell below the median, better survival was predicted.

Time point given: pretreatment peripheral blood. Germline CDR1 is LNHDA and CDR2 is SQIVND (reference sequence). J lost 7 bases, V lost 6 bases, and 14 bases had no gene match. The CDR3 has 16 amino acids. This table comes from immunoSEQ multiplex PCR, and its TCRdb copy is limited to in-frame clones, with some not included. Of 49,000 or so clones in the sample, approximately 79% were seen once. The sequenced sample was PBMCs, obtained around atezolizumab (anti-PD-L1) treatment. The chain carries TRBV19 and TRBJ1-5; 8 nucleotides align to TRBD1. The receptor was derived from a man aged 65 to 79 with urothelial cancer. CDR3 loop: CASRSGGQGAWQPQHF. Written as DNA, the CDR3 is TGTGCCAGTAGATCCGGAGGTCAGGGGGCATGGCAGCCCCAGCATTTT.